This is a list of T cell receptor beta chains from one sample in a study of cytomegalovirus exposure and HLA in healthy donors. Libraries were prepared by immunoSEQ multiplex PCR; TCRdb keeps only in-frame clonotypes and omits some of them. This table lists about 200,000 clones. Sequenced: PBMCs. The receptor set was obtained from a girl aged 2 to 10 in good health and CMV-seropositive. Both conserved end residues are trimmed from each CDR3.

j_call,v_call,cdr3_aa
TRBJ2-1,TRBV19,ASSTQEYNEQF
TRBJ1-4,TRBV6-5,ASSLQGATNEKLF
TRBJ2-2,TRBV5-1,ASSSKGQGAGTGELF
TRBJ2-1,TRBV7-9,ASSSPRLAGAYNEQF
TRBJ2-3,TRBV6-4,ASSKGQGWNTQY
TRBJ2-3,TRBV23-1,ASSQGREETDTQY
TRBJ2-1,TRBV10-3,AISESAGANNEQF
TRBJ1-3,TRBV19,ASSIVNSGNTIY
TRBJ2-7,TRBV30,AWSPSVQKGSYEQY
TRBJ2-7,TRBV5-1,ASSLKSLAGDEQY
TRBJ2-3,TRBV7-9,ASSLVPGTSTDTQY
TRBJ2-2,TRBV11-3,ASRLGDAGELF
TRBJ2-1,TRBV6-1,VSRRGLAGNEQF
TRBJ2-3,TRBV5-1,ASSLGSSGRTDTQY
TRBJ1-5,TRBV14,ASSQANSNQPQH
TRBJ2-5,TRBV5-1,ASSLRTSGSFETQY
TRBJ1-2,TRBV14,ASSQMIGQGHGYT
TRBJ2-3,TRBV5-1,ASSFGSSTDTQY
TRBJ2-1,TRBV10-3,AISDGEPRDNEQF
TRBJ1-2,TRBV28,ASRPPLRGVGYT
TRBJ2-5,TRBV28,ASSGVGGRGKETQY
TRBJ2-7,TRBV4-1,ASSQDYGFDISYEQY
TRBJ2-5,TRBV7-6,ASSPTLAGEETQY
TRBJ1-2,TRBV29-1,SVEGYGTANFYGYT
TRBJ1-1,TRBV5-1,ASSLVLGMNTEAF
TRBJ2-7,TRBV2,ASSENRGLYEQY
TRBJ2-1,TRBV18,ASSPPGLAGANEQF
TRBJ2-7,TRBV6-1,ASRAQGSSYEQY
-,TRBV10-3,AISEGPFYEQY
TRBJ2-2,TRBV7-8,ASNRQGGYNGELF
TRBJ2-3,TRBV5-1,ASSFDGSLTDTQY